These T cell receptor beta chains were read from a single sample in a study of somatic mutations in cytotoxic T cells in rheumatoid arthritis. Assay used: immunoSEQ multiplex PCR; TCRdb lists only in-frame clones, some missing. The sample carries about 30,000 clones, more than 75% recorded once. The sample was CD8+ T cells sorted from blood. Receptors were obtained from an adult with rheumatoid arthritis. CDR3s include the opening cysteine and the closing phenylalanine or tryptophan. Each record gives: J gene, V gene, clone size, D gene, CDR3 DNA, CDR3 protein. D genes are given only for firm matches. For some rows the clone size is stated as once, few or many, or as a class when expanded; others skip it.

J gene: TRBJ2-7
V gene: TRBV7-9
clone size: once
D gene: NA
CDR3 DNA: TGTGCCAGCAGCCCCAGGGGGACTACCTCCTACGAGCAGTACTTC
CDR3 protein: CASSPRGTTSYEQYF

J gene: TRBJ1-1
V gene: TRBV2
clone size: NA
D gene: TRBD1
CDR3 DNA: TGTGCCAGCAGTGACAGGGGGTATCGCGAAGCTTTCTTT
CDR3 protein: CASSDRGYREAFF

J gene: TRBJ2-1
V gene: TRBV6-1
clone size: NA
D gene: NA
CDR3 DNA: TGTGCCAGCAGTAGCGGGCAGGATGAGCAGTTCTTC
CDR3 protein: CASSSGQDEQFF

J gene: TRBJ1-5
V gene: TRBV19
clone size: few
D gene: NA
CDR3 DNA: TGTGCCAGTAGCAACAGGGGCAATCAGCCCCAGCATTTT
CDR3 protein: CASSNRGNQPQHF

J gene: TRBJ2-3
V gene: TRBV15
clone size: NA
D gene: TRBD2
CDR3 DNA: TGTGCCACCAGCCTCGACAGCGGGGGTAGCACAGATACGCAGTATTTT
CDR3 protein: CATSLDSGGSTDTQYF

J gene: TRBJ2-1
V gene: TRBV15
clone size: NA
D gene: NA
CDR3 DNA: TGTGCCACCAGCCCCAAGCCGACGAGCTCCTACAATGAGCAGTTCTTC
CDR3 protein: CATSPKPTSSYNEQFF

J gene: TRBJ2-7
V gene: TRBV4-1
clone size: NA
D gene: TRBD1
CDR3 DNA: TGCGCCAGCAGCCTTGCCGGGACAGGGGGCCACGAGCAGTACTTC
CDR3 protein: CASSLAGTGGHEQYF

J gene: TRBJ2-3
V gene: TRBV2
clone size: few
D gene: TRBD1
CDR3 DNA: TGTGCCAGAGCTGGGACAGGTAGCGGCACAGATACGCAGTATTTT
CDR3 protein: CARAGTGSGTDTQYF

J gene: TRBJ2-3
V gene: TRBV27
clone size: NA
D gene: TRBD1
CDR3 DNA: TGTGCCAGCAGTATGGGACAGAGCACAGATACGCAGTATTTT
CDR3 protein: CASSMGQSTDTQYF

J gene: TRBJ1-2
V gene: TRBV5-1
clone size: NA
D gene: NA
CDR3 DNA: TGCGCCAGCAGCTCCATGACAGGCGTCGCCGGGTATGGCTACACCTTC
CDR3 protein: CASSSMTGVAGYGYTF

J gene: TRBJ1-6
V gene: TRBV5-6
clone size: once
D gene: TRBD1
CDR3 DNA: TGTGCCAGCAGCTCGGGACAGAGCTCCTATAATTCACCCCTCCACTTT
CDR3 protein: CASSSGQSSYNSPLHF

J gene: TRBJ1-2
V gene: TRBV5-6
clone size: few
D gene: NA
CDR3 DNA: TGTGCCAGCAGCTGGGACAACTATGGCTACACCTTC
CDR3 protein: CASSWDNYGYTF

J gene: TRBJ2-7
V gene: TRBV2
clone size: NA
D gene: TRBD1
CDR3 DNA: TGTGCCAGCACGGGACAGTCGGACTACGAGCAGTACTTC
CDR3 protein: CASTGQSDYEQYF

J gene: TRBJ1-2
V gene: TRBV28
clone size: NA
D gene: NA
CDR3 DNA: TGTGCCAGCAGCCTTGGAGTACGGGGGCGGGGCTACACCTTC
CDR3 protein: CASSLGVRGRGYTF

J gene: TRBJ2-1
V gene: TRBV4-2
clone size: NA
D gene: NA
CDR3 DNA: TGTGCCAGCAGCCAAGGCGATGAGCAGTTCTTC
CDR3 protein: CASSQGDEQFF

J gene: TRBJ1-5
V gene: TRBV6-6
clone size: once
D gene: NA
CDR3 DNA: TGTGCCAGCAGTATATTTGGAACAGGGTCCCAGCCCCAGCATTTT
CDR3 protein: CASSIFGTGSQPQHF

J gene: TRBJ1-1
V gene: TRBV29-1
clone size: NA
D gene: NA
CDR3 DNA: TGCAGCGTTGAAGACTTGACAGAAGCTTTCTTT
CDR3 protein: CSVEDLTEAFF

J gene: TRBJ2-2
V gene: TRBV12-5
clone size: NA
D gene: NA
CDR3 DNA: TGTGCTAGTGAAGGTGGACCTCGGGAGCTGTTTTTT
CDR3 protein: CASEGGPRELFF

J gene: TRBJ2-2
V gene: TRBV9
clone size: NA
D gene: NA
CDR3 DNA: TGTGCCAGCAGCGTAGCTCAAGGCTACACCGGGGAGCTGTTTTTT
CDR3 protein: CASSVAQGYTGELFF

J gene: TRBJ2-7
V gene: TRBV6-1
clone size: NA
D gene: TRBD2
CDR3 DNA: TGTGCCAGCAGTAGCCAGCGGGAGCGCTCCTACGAGCAGTACTTC
CDR3 protein: CASSSQRERSYEQYF

J gene: TRBJ2-5
V gene: TRBV9
clone size: NA
D gene: TRBD1
CDR3 DNA: TGTGCCAGCAGCCCAGGGACAGGGCCCTTTGGAACCCAGTACTTC
CDR3 protein: CASSPGTGPFGTQYF

J gene: TRBJ1-1
V gene: TRBV7-9
clone size: NA
D gene: NA
CDR3 DNA: TGTGCCAGCAGCTCCGGACAGTCTGAAGCTTTCTTT
CDR3 protein: CASSSGQSEAFF

J gene: TRBJ1-2
V gene: TRBV27
clone size: NA
D gene: NA
CDR3 DNA: TGTGCCAGCAGTTTAAATGCTAACTATGGCTACACCTTC
CDR3 protein: CASSLNANYGYTF

J gene: TRBJ1-5
V gene: TRBV5-1
clone size: NA
D gene: NA
CDR3 DNA: TGCGCCAGCAGCAACGGGGGACCCCAGCATTTT
CDR3 protein: CASSNGGPQHF

J gene: TRBJ2-1
V gene: TRBV5-6
clone size: NA
D gene: NA
CDR3 DNA: TGTGCCAGCAGCCAGAAACCCCATGAGCAGTTCTTC
CDR3 protein: CASSQKPHEQFF

J gene: TRBJ2-3
V gene: TRBV7-3
clone size: NA
D gene: NA
CDR3 DNA: TGTGCCAGCAGCTTAGACTCCACGAACGCAGATACGCAGTATTTT
CDR3 protein: CASSLDSTNADTQYF

J gene: TRBJ2-3
V gene: TRBV7-2
clone size: once
D gene: NA
CDR3 DNA: TGTGCCAGCACCCTGATCCTAACAGGGAACACAGATACGCAGTATTTT
CDR3 protein: CASTLILTGNTDTQYF

J gene: TRBJ1-1
V gene: TRBV4-2
clone size: once
D gene: TRBD1
CDR3 DNA: TGTGCCAGCAGCCAAGGACCGGACAGGGGGAACACTGAAGCTTTCTTT
CDR3 protein: CASSQGPDRGNTEAFF

J gene: TRBJ2-7
V gene: TRBV5-6
clone size: once
D gene: TRBD1
CDR3 DNA: TGTGCCAGCAGCTCCGGGACAGGGATCCACGAGCAGTACTTC
CDR3 protein: CASSSGTGIHEQYF